The source of this T cell receptor beta chain is a study of regulatory T cells in long-lasting Graves disease. Study-wide results and limits: Possibly, too few samples lowered accuracy. When disease was persistent, TRBV28, TRBJ1-2 and TRBJ2-5 were the favored segments.

Stated time point: newly diagnosed GD, antithyroid drugs for less than 3 months. PBMC-derived RNA was used for the TCR library. Diagnosis followed American Thyroid Association guidelines for Graves' disease. A blood draw put around 9 milliliters of peripheral blood into EDTA tubes. Relying on iRepertoire HTBI primers and Arm-PCR of CDR3 regions, the team built TCR beta libraries. TCRdb reprocessed the multiplex PCR reads with MiXCR, giving one entry per CDR3 protein. The sample records about 240,000 distinct CDR3 sequences, just over 20% being singletons. V was clipped by 4 bases and J by 5 bases; unmatched bases: 10. The CDR3 runs 17 residues. Germline V gene sequence: CDR1 KGHDR, CDR2 SFDVKD. This clonotype was observed many times. The antigen remains undetermined.

The chain has TRBV24-1 and TRBJ2-5, with TRBD1 identical over 12 bases. The source of this sequence is a female donor with Graves disease. The material sequenced was peripheral blood mononuclear cells (PBMCs), taken at new diagnosis, from a patient treated with antithyroid drugs. As DNA, the CDR3 is TGTGCCACCAGTGAACCCCCGGGACAGGGGGCCCAGGAGACCCAGTACTTC. Residues: CATSEPPGQGAQETQYF.